This T cell receptor (beta chain) is drawn from a study of T-cell memory formation after mild COVID-19 (dated by TCRdb to 2020 to 2022). With regard to the full study: TCR sequence clusters from the two donors were largely donor specific. Longitudinal TCRalpha and TCRbeta repertoire sequencing tracked T-cell clones expanding and contracting after mild COVID-19 in a couple of donors. The cohort comprised two young, previously healthy adult volunteers, one female and one male.

Regarding this clonotype: Its antigen remains undetermined. Per-base qualities were not stored, and no clone one base away is much larger.

CDR1 SGDLS and CDR2 YYNGEE were looked up in the germline V gene. Its CDR3 holds 15 amino acids, cysteine through phenylalanine. The kept DNA is CDR3 alone, 45 bases in frame from the first base. V and J are truncated by 2 bases and 4 bases respectively, leaving an intervening sequence of 13 bases. These reads were obtained on an Illumina NovaSeq 6000. Using 5'RACE with constant-segment primers, TCRalpha and TCRbeta cDNA libraries were constructed, with sample barcodes and unique molecular identifiers added in the process. Trizol reagent was used to extract RNA from every sample. Amplification of the libraries took two PCR steps, and the second step added a second sample barcode plus Illumina TruSeq adapters. Libraries were sequenced on an Illumina NovaSeq with 2 x 150 bp paired-end reads. The authors' analysis ran thus. The reads were demultiplexed and collapsed into UMI-guided consensus sequences using migec v1.2.7. Using mixcr v2.1.11, the UMI consensuses were aligned to TRA and TRB V and J templates and assembled into clonotypes. Expanded or contracted clonotypes were those called significant by both edgeR and NoisET, with noise models trained on biological replicates. For edgeR calls, a false discovery rate-adjusted p below 0.01 and a log2 fold-change threshold of 1 were applied. As an exploratory analysis of dynamics, PCA with hierarchical clustering was applied to max-normalized trajectories of the 1000 most abundant clonotypes. Separately sequenced CD4+ and CD8+ repertoires were used to assign a CD4 or CD8 phenotype to each responding clone. TCRdb handled the public reads itself, with Q25 trimming in fastp and clone calling in MiXCR, and kept productive beta chains. For every CDR3 protein sequence, its rows merge into one entry that carries the most common genes and DNA. The V and J calls and clone size are TCRdb's, not the authors'. For this sample the table gives around 200,000 distinct CDR3 sequences, of which around 9.5% were detected only once. The top ten clones comprise 3.5% of the sample.

Ficoll-Paque density gradient centrifugation was the method used to isolate PBMCs. What the research found in general, with its limitations: The study included only a couple of mild cases, and larger cohorts that include severe cases with pre-infection samples were judged to be necessary. Clones that contracted from day 15 to 85 showed balanced CD4/CD8 phenotypes, whereas a second wave of clones that expanded from day 15 to 37 leaned towards CD4+. The detection of some responding clones in pre-infection memory suggests that pre-existing cross-reactive memory T cells joined the SARS-CoV-2 response. Whether the second-wave clones peaking on day 37 were SARS-CoV-2 specific was not confirmed. Contracting CD4+ clones were located mainly in the CM and EM memory subsets, whereas CD8+ clones were found to be enriched in EMRA.

The V gene is TRBV9 and the J gene is TRBJ2-1, with TRBD2 tentatively as D gene (5 bases match). The specimen sequenced was PBMCs or a T cell subset sorted from them (not recorded which). This sequence originates from a young man who had mild COVID-19 (a few samples of this study predate the infection). The sample titles of this study are shuffled in the database, so cell type and time point are left out; the donor was told from shared clones. This receptor has the CDR3 CASSVGLTLYNEQFF. The base sequence is TGTGCCAGCAGCGTCGGACTTACCCTATACAATGAGCAGTTCTTC.